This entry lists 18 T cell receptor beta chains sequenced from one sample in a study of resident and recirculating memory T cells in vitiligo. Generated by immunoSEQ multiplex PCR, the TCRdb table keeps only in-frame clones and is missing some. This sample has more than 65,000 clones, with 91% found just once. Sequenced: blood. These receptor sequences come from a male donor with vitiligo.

The CDR3 DNA reads as TGCGCCAGCAGCCAATTCGACAGGTCGGGCACCGGGGAGCTGTTTTTT. It codes for CASSQFDRSGTGELFF. The V call is TRBV4-3, the J call TRBJ2-2, with D perhaps TRBD1 (6 bases). Per germline, CDR1 LGHNA and CDR2 YSLEER. Trimming pared 2 bases from V and 4 bases from J, leaving 14 bases between. CDR3 length: 16 residues.

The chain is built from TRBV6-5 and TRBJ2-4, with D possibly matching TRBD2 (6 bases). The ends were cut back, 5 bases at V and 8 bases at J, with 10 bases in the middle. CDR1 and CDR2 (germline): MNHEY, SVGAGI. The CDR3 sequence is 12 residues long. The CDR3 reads CASSPRGDIQYF. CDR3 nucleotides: TGTGCCAGCAGTCCCCGCGGGGACATTCAGTACTTC.

The CDR3 region has the DNA TGTGCTAGTGGTTTGATTGGGGGCCTAGGTCGAACCGGGGAGCTGTTTTTT. Its translation is CASGLIGGLGRTGELFF. V is TRBV12-5 and J is TRBJ2-2; possible D gene TRBD1, 6 bases. The CDR3 is made up of 17 amino acids. V was pared by 2 bases and J by 5 bases, with 18 bases between. Germline loops: CDR1 LGHNT, CDR2 FRNRAP.

Written as DNA, the CDR3 is TGTGCCAGCAGCTCGGTGGGCACGCTAGATACGCAGTATTTT. The encoded protein is CASSSVGTLDTQYF. V and J are TRBV5-4 and TRBJ2-3; unclear D gene. V lost 3 bases, J lost 5 bases, and 13 bases lay in between. The CDR3 is 14 amino acids. Germline V CDR1 and CDR2: SGHNT, YYREEE (reference sequence).

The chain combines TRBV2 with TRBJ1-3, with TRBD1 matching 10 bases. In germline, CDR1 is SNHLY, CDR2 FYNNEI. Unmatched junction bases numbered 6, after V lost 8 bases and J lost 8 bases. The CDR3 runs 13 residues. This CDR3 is CASGGTGEDTIYF. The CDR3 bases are TGTGCCAGCGGAGGGACAGGGGAGGACACCATATATTTT.

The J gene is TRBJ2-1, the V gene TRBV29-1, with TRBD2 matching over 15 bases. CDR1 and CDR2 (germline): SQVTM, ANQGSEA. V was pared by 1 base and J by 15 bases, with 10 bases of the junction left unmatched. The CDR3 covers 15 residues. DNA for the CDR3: TGCAGCGTTGAAGGATTCGGACTAGCGGGGGGGGTACGGTTCTTC. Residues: CSVEGFGLAGGVRFF.

CDR3 in DNA: TGTGCCATCAGCAAAGGGGCAGAAACCTACGAGCAGTACTTC. Translated, it gives CAISKGAETYEQYF. V is TRBV10-3 and J is TRBJ2-7, with a tentative D call TRBD1 (5 bases). V lost 6 bases, J lost 2 bases, and 14 bases lay in between. The germline V gene has CDR1 ENHRY and CDR2 SYGVKD. There are 14 residues in the CDR3.

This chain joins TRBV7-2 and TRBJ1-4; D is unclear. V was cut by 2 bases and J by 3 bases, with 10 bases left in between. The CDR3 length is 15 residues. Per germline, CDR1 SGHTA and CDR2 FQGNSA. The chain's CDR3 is CASSLKYSSNEKLFF. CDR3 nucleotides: TGTGCCAGCAGCTTAAAATATTCCTCTAATGAAAAACTGTTTTTT.

The DNA of the CDR3 is TGTGCCAGTAGTATGGAGACAGGGGGCGGAGGCACTGAAGCTTTCTTT. Translation: CASSMETGGGGTEAFF. The chain employs TRBV19 and TRBJ1-1, with 10 bases matching TRBD1. The CDR3 has 16 amino acids. After removal of 3 bases from V and 4 bases from J, the junction contained 8 bases not matched to a gene. CDR1 and CDR2 from the germline V gene are LNHDA and SQIVND (reference sequence).

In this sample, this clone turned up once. The CDR3 sequence: CATSGTSGFYEQYF. DNA of the CDR3: TGTGCCACCAGCGGGACTAGCGGGTTCTACGAGCAGTACTTC. The genes are TRBV19 and TRBJ2-7; TRBD2 matches 12 bases. Per germline, CDR1 LNHDA and CDR2 SQIVND (reference sequence). Losses at the gene ends were 10 bases for V and 3 bases for J; bases not matched to a gene: 7. CDR3 length equals 14 residues.

Here the CDR3 DNA reads TGTGCCAGCAGTGCGACGGGGACAGGGTATGAAAAACTGTTTTTT. Translation gives CASSATGTGYEKLFF. The genes are TRBV28 and TRBJ1-4, with 9 bases fitting TRBD1. Germline V CDR1 and CDR2: MDHEN, SYDVKM. V shed 5 bases, J shed 6 bases, and the junction held 7 bases outside the gene matches. The CDR3 runs 15 residues. The full variable domain, completed using reference TRBV28 and TRBJ1-4, is DVKVTQSSRYLVKRTGEKVFLECVQDMDHENMFWYRQDPGLGLRLIYFSYDVKMKEKGDIPEGYSVSREKKERFSLILESASTNQTSMYLCASSATGTGYEKLFFGSGTQLSVL.

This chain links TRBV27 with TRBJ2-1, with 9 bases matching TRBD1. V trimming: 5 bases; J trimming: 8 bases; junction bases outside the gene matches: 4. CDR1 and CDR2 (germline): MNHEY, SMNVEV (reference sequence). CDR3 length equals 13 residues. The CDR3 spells CASSLRTGDEQFF. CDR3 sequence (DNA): TGTGCCAGCAGTCTCCGGACAGGGGATGAGCAGTTCTTC.

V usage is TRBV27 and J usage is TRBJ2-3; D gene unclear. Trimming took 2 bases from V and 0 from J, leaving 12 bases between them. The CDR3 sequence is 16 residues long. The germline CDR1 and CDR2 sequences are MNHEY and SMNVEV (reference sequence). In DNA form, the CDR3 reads TGTGCCAGCAGTTTAGGTGAATCCACTAGCACAGATACGCAGTATTTT. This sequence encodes CASSLGESTSTDTQYF.

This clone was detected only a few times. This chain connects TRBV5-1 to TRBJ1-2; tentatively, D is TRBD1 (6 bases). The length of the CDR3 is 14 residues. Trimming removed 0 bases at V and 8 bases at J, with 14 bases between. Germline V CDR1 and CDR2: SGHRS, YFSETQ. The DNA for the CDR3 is TGCGCCAGCAGCTTGGGTCCAGGGGAGGGCGGCTACACCTTC. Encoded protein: CASSLGPGEGGYTF.

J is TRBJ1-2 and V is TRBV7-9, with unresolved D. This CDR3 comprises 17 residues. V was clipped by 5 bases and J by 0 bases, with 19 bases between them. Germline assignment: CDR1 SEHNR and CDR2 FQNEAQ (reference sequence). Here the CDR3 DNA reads TGTGCCAGCAGCCGGAGCGGGCCCATGTTATCTAACTATGGCTACACCTTC. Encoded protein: CASSRSGPMLSNYGYTF.

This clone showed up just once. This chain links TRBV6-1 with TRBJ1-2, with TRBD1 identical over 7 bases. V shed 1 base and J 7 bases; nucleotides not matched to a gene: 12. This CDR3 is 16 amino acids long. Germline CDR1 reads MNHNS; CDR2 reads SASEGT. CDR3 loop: CASSEDGPGGFGGYTF. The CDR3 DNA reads TGTGCCAGCAGTGAAGATGGGCCAGGGGGTTTTGGTGGCTACACCTTC.

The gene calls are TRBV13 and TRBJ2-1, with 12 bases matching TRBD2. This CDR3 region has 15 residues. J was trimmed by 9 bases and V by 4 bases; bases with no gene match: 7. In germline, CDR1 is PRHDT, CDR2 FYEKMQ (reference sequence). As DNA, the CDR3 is TGTGCCAGCAGCTCGCTAGCGGGGGGGCCGATTGAGCAGTTCTTC. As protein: CASSSLAGGPIEQFF.

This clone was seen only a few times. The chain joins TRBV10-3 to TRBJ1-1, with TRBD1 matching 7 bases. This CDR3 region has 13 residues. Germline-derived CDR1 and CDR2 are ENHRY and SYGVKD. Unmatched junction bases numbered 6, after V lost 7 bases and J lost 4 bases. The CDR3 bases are TGTGCCATCAACGACAGGGTGGGCACTGAAGCTTTCTTT. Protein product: CAINDRVGTEAFF.